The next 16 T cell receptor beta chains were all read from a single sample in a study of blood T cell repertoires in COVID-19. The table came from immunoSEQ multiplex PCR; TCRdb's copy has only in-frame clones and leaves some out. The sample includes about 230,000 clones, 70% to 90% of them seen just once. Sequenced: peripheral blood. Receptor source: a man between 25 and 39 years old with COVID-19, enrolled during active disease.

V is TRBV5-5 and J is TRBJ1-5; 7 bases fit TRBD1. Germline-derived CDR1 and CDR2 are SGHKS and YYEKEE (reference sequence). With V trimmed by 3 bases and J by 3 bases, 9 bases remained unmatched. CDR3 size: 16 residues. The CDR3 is CASSSRDSLPNQPQHF. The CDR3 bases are TGTGCCAGCAGCTCCCGGGACAGCCTACCCAATCAGCCCCAGCATTTT.

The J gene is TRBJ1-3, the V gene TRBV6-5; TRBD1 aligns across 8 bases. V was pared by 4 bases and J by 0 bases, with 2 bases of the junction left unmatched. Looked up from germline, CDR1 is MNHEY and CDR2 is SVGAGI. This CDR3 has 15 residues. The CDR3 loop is CASSSGTGSGNTIYF. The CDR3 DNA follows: TGTGCCAGCAGTTCCGGGACAGGCTCTGGAAACACCATATATTTT.

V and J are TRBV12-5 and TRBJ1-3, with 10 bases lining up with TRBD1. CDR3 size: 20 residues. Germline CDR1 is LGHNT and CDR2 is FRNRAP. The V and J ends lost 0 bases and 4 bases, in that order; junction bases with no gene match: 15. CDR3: CASGLVVLRGQGVLGNTIYF. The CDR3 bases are TGTGCTAGTGGTTTGGTAGTATTAAGAGGACAGGGGGTTCTAGGAAACACCATATATTTT. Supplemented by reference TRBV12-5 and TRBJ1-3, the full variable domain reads DARVTQTPRHKVTEMGQEVTMRCQPILGHNTVFWYRQTMMQGLELLAYFRNRAPLDDSGMPKDRFSAEMPDATLATLKIQPSEPRDSAVYFCASGLVVLRGQGVLGNTIYFGEGSWLTVV.

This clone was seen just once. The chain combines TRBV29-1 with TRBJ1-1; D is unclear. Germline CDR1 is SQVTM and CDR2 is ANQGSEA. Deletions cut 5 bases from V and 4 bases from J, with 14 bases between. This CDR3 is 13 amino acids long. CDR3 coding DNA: TGCAGCGTTCCCCTCGGAAGCGGCACTGAAGCTTTCTTT. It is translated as CSVPLGSGTEAFF.

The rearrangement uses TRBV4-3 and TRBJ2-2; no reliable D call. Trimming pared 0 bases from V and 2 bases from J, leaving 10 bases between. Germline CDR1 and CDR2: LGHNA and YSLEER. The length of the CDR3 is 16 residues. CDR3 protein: CASSQELRGNTGELFF. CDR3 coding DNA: TGCGCCAGCAGCCAAGAGTTGCGAGGAAACACCGGGGAGCTGTTTTTT.

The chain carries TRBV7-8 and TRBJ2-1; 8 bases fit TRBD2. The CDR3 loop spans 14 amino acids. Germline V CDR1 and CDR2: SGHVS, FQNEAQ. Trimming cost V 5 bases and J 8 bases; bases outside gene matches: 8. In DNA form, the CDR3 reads TGTGCCAGCAGCCCCCGGGGGGGAAGGGATGAGCAGTTCTTC. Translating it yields CASSPRGGRDEQFF.

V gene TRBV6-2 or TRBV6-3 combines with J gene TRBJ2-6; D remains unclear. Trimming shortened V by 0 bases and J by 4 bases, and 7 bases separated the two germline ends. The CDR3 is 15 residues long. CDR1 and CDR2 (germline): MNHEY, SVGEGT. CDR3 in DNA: TGTGCCAGCAGTTACTCGAACTCCGGGGCCAACGTCCTGACTTTC. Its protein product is CASSYSNSGANVLTF.

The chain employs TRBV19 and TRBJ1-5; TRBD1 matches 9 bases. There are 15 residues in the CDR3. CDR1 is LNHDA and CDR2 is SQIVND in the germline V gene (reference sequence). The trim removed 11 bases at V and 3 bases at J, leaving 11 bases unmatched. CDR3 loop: CASGRWDRDNQPQHF. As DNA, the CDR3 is TGTGCCTCGGGTAGGTGGGACAGGGACAATCAGCCCCAGCATTTT. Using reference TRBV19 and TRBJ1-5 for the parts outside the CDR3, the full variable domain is DGGITQSPKYLFRKEGQNVTLSCEQNLNHDAMYWYRQDPGQGLRLIYYSQIVNDFQKGDIAEGYSVSREKKESFPLTVTSAQKNPTAFYLCASGRWDRDNQPQHFGDGTRLSIL.

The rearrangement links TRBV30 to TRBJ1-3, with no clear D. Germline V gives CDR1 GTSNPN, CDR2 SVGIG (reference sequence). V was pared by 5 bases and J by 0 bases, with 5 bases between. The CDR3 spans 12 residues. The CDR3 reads CAWAFSGNTIYF. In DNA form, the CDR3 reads TGTGCCTGGGCGTTCTCTGGAAACACCATATATTTT.

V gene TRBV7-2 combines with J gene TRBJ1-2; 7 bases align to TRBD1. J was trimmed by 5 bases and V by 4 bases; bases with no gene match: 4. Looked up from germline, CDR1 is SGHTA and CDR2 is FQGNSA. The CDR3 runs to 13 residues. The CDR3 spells CASSYGTVYGYTF. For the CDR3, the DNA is TGTGCCAGCAGCTACGGGACAGTATATGGCTACACCTTC.

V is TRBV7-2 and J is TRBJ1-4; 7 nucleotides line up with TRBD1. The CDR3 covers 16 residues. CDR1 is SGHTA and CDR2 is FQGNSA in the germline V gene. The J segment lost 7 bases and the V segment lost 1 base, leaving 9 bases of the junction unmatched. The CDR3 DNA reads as TGTGCCAGCAGCTTAGGGAGGAGGGGGCCGGGTGAAAAACTGTTTTTT. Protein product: CASSLGRRGPGEKLFF. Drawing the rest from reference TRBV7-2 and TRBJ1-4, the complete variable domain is GAGVSQSPSNKVTEKGKDVELRCDPISGHTALYWYRQSLGQGLEFLIYFQGNSAPDKSGLPSDRFSAERTGGSVSTLTIQRTQQEDSAVYLCASSLGRRGPGEKLFFGSGTQLSVL.

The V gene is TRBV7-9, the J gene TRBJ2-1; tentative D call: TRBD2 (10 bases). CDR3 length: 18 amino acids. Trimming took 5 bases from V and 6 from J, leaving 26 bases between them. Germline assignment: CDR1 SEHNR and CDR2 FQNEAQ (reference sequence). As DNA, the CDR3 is TGTGCCAGCAGCAGGGGACAGGGAACTAGCGGGATACCCAATGAGCAGTTCTTC. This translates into CASSRGQGTSGIPNEQFF.

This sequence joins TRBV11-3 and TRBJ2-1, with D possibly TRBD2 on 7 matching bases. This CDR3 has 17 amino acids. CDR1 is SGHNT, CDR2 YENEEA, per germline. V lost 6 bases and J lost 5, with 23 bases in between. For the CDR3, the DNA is TGTGCCAGCAGTTACCGCTCGGGGGGCTCGACCCACAATGAGCAGTTCTTC. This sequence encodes CASSYRSGGSTHNEQFF.

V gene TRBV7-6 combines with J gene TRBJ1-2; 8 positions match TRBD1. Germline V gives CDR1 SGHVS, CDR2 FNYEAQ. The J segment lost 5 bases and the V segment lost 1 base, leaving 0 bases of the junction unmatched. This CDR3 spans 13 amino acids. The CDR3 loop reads CASSLGQGYGYTF. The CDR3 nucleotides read TGTGCCAGCAGCTTAGGACAGGGGTATGGCTACACCTTC.

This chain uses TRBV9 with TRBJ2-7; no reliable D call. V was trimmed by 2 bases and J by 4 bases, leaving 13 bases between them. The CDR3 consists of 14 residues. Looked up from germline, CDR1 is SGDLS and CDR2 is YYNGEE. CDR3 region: CASSVEQGDYEQYF. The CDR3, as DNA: TGTGCCAGCAGCGTCGAGCAAGGAGATTACGAGCAGTACTTC. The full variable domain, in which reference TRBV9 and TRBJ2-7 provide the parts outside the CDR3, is DSGVTQTPKHLITATGQRVTLRCSPRSGDLSVYWYQQSLDQGLQFLIQYYNGEERAKGNILERFSAQQFPDLHSELNLSSLELGDSALYFCASSVEQGDYEQYFGPGTRLTVT.

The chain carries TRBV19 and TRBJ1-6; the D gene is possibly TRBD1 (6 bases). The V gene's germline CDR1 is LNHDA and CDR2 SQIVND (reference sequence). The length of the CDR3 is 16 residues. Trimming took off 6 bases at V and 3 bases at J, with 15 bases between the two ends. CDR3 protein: CASSADRPIYNSPLHF. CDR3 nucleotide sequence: TGTGCCAGTAGCGCAGACAGGCCCATCTATAATTCACCCCTCCACTTT.